The clone carrying this T cell receptor beta chain was seen a few times. As yet, its antigen is unknown. TCRdb re-derived calls from the reads in MiXCR, one entry per CDR3 protein. The sample consists of roughly 230,000 distinct CDR3 sequences, about 20% of them appearing once. The data stem from a study of T cell repertoires in cytomegalovirus infection. Trimming removed 1 base at V and 0 bases at J, with 10 bases between. There are 15 residues in the CDR3. General study results and limits: Identification of carriers of CMV plus the relevant HLA was performed using cumulative public TCR beta family frequency. CMV-specific TCR beta clonotypes restricted by HLA-C dominated the ex vivo response.

Sequencing was performed on CD8+ T cells from PBMCs. J is TRBJ2-7 and V is TRBV12-3 or TRBV12-4; the D gene is possibly TRBD1 (5 bases). This receptor was obtained from a human donor in good health (CMV status not recorded). Some clones in this sample may be carry-over from other donors' samples. DNA for the CDR3: TGTGCCAGCAGTTTAGGACAGTTAAGCTCCTACGAGCAGTACTTC. This gives the protein CASSLGQLSSYEQYF.